This T cell receptor beta chain was identified in a study of blood T cell repertoires in COVID-19. In its sample, this clone was seen a few times. With V trimmed by 5 bases and J by 1 base, 8 bases remained unmatched. Germline V gives CDR1 KGHSH, CDR2 LQKENI. The CDR3 sequence is 15 residues long. The data were produced by immunoSEQ multiplex PCR, yet TCRdb's version contains in-frame clones alone and is incomplete. Of about 160,000 clones in the sample, under 90% were seen once. V is TRBV18 and J is TRBJ2-7; TRBD2 matches 7 bases. The specimen sequenced was PBMCs or T cells enriched from blood (not recorded which). The TCR comes from an older woman who had recovered from COVID-19. For the CDR3, the DNA is TGTGCCAGCTCAGTGCTAGCGGAGGGGTCCTACGAGCAGTACTTC. Its translation: CASSVLAEGSYEQYF.